The entry below describes one TCR beta chain. This sample stems from a study of cytomegalovirus exposure and HLA in healthy donors. Germline loops: CDR1 SEHNR, CDR2 FQNEAQ (reference sequence). The CDR3 has 12 residues. Trimming stripped 7 bases from V and 6 bases from J, with 7 bases between. Researchers ran the PCR with 60 Vbeta and 13 Jbeta primers. Generated by immunoSEQ multiplex PCR, the TCRdb table keeps only in-frame clones and is missing some. The sample carries some 130,000 clones, about 77% recorded once. Material for sequencing was PBMCs. J is TRBJ1-6 and V is TRBV7-9, with no clear D. This clonotype originated in a woman aged 40 to 55 in good health and CMV-seronegative. As DNA, the CDR3 is TGTGCCAGCACCCTCAGTAATTCACCCCTCCACTTT. Translating gives CASTLSNSPLHF.